A single T cell receptor beta chain is shown here with its context. What it binds is unknown. The source of the sample is a study of cytomegalovirus exposure and HLA in healthy donors. Findings and caveats of the study: It was likely that a cluster of highly shared sequence variants was a sequencing artifact.

The study ran its PCR with 60 Vbeta and 13 Jbeta primers. Clones were read by immunoSEQ multiplex PCR, and TCRdb kept only the in-frame ones, dropping some. This repertoire shows some 150,000 clones, approximately 80% found once; its top ten account for approximately 2%. CDR1 is SGHTA and CDR2 is FQGTGA in the germline V gene. V gave up 2 bases and J gave up 0 bases; unmatched junction bases: 1. The CDR3 runs 15 residues. The origin of this receptor is a female donor in good health and CMV-seropositive. The chain links TRBV7-3 to TRBJ2-1; TRBD2 matches 7 bases. Sequenced sample: PBMCs. DNA for the CDR3: TGTGCCAGCAGCTTAGGGGGGGGCTCCTACAATGAGCAGTTCTTC. This codes for CASSLGGGSYNEQFF.